One and the same sample provided the 8 T cell receptor beta chains below, sequenced in a study of spatial heterogeneity in lung cancer. Study results and caveats: How many expanded intratumoral alpha and beta TCRs were present tracked the tumor mutation count, which was a count of nonsynonymous mutations.

TCRdb analysed the 5' RACE reads with MiXCR anew, one entry per CDR3 protein. This sample has approximately 23,000 distinct CDR3 sequences; more than 4.5% occur once, and the top ten carry more than 8.5%. These receptors' targets are unknown. Time point defined: sample taken at primary tumor resection. This sample comprised lung tumor tissue, obtained at surgery. These receptors came from a male donor with early-stage non-small cell lung cancer.

Regarding this clonotype: This may stem from a read error, because a much larger clone lies one nucleotide away. The CDR3 bases are TGTGCCAGCAGCTTAGGGTCAGACACCTGGAACACTGAAGCTTTCTTT. Translated, it gives CASSLGSDTWNTEAFF. V and J are TRBV7-8 and TRBJ1-1, with D unclear. The CDR3 is 16 amino acids. Trimming took off 1 base at V and 1 base at J, with 13 bases between the two ends. The germline V gene encodes CDR1 SGHVS and CDR2 FQNEAQ.

This clonotype was counted many times. The V gene is TRBV6-5, the J gene TRBJ2-3; TRBD2 matches at 8 bases. The CDR3 has 15 residues. V was pared by 4 bases and J by 0 bases, with 3 bases of the junction left unmatched. Per the germline V gene, CDR1 is MNHEY and CDR2 is SVGAGI. The CDR3: CASSSSGWSTDTQYF. Here the CDR3 DNA reads TGTGCCAGCAGTTCTAGCGGGTGGAGCACAGATACGCAGTATTTT.

This clonotype has ten or more counts. The chain joins TRBV4-3 to TRBJ2-7; D not resolved. This CDR3 contains 14 residues. Trimming removed 3 bases from V and 5 bases from J, with 14 bases in between. Germline V gene lookup returns CDR1 LGHNA and CDR2 YSLEER. CDR3 sequence reads: CASSHRVPADEQYF. Written as DNA, the CDR3 is TGCGCCAGCAGCCATAGAGTCCCCGCGGACGAGCAGTACTTC.

This chain connects TRBV28 to TRBJ1-1; D may be TRBD1 (6 bases). V shed 2 bases and J shed 6 bases, with 13 bases lying between them. Per germline, CDR1 MDHEN and CDR2 SYDVKM. The CDR3 consists of 14 residues. The CDR3 region has the DNA TGTGCCAGCAGTTTAGGGGGCCGGAGAGCTGAAGCTTTCTTT. Its protein product is CASSLGGRRAEAFF.

This clonotype was observed many times. The rearrangement links TRBV28 to TRBJ2-6; D call uncertain. The CDR3 spans 15 residues. Trimming removed 5 bases from V and 0 bases from J, with 8 bases in between. The germline V gene has CDR1 MDHEN and CDR2 SYDVKM. CDR3: CASSIHSSGANVLTF. For the CDR3, the DNA is TGTGCCAGCAGTATACACAGCTCTGGGGCCAACGTCCTGACTTTC. The full variable domain, completed using reference TRBV28 and TRBJ2-6, is DVKVTQSSRYLVKRTGEKVFLECVQDMDHENMFWYRQDPGLGLRLIYFSYDVKMKEKGDIPEGYSVSREKKERFSLILESASTNQTSMYLCASSIHSSGANVLTFGAGSRLTVL.

CDR3: CASRWGEGEISQHF. The CDR3 nucleotides read TGCGCCAGCCGATGGGGGGAAGGGGAAATCAGCCAGCATTTT. The rearrangement joins TRBV23-1 to TRBJ1-5; TRBD1 might be the D (5 bases). TRBV23-1 is an ORF, and what it does is uncertain. The V gene lost 8 bases and the J gene lost 12 bases, with 23 bases spanning the gap. The CDR3 totals 14 residues.

This clonotype was observed at least ten times. This chain joins TRBV9 and TRBJ1-1; D is ambiguous. There are 13 residues in the CDR3. The V end lost 0 bases, the J end lost 5 bases, and 8 bases lay between the germline ends. The V gene's germline CDR1 is SGDLS and CDR2 YYNGEE. CDR3 sequence: CASSVAITTEAFF. The DNA for the CDR3 is TGTGCCAGCAGCGTAGCCATCACGACTGAAGCTTTCTTT.

This clonotype was recorded many times. V gene TRBV28 combines with J gene TRBJ1-4; 7 bases are a match to TRBD1. The CDR3 has 14 residues. Germline V gene lookup returns CDR1 MDHEN and CDR2 SYDVKM. V was pared by 8 bases and J by 5 bases, with 8 bases of the junction left unmatched. The CDR3 DNA reads as TGTGCCAGCGGTCAGGGACAGAAGAATGAAAAACTGTTTTTT. Protein sequence: CASGQGQKNEKLFF.